The T cell receptor (beta chain) under discussion was sequenced for a study of T cell responses to AZD1222 COVID-19 vaccine. Study-level points and caveats: Spike-specific TCRs gained breadth and depth after people received two AZD1222 doses. The donor group comprised mostly white British people and more females; the analysis possibly underestimated clonal diversity. Among those given AZD1222, only five to seven were seropositive at baseline. Reports say nearly half of spike-specific TCRs go after unmutated variant regions.

This clone was seen a handful of times. Its antigen is not identified. The V gene's germline CDR1 is KGHSH and CDR2 LQKENI. The CDR3 is 16 amino acids. The junction had 10 bases not matched to a gene; V was cut back by 5 bases and J by 6 bases. TCRdb's copy holds only in-frame clones and misses some; the assay was immunoSEQ multiplex PCR. The sample has about 130,000 clones, around 85% seen once. The material was peripheral blood, obtained 28 days after the second dose of the MenACWY control vaccine. This TCR was sampled from an adult who received the MenACWY meningococcal vaccine as a control. This chain joins TRBV18 and TRBJ2-1; 10 positions agree with TRBD1. In nucleotides, the CDR3 is TGTGCCAGCTCAACTAAGACAGGGGGCATAGGCAATGAGCAGTTCTTC. It specifies CASSTKTGGIGNEQFF.